The present TCR beta chain was sequenced within a study of Graves' ophthalmopathy and Graves' hyperthyroidism. In the study overall: Prior to any treatment, peripheral blood was collected at the time of initial diagnosis.

Ophthalmopathy in the donors was of moderate-to-severe activity, with CAS ≥3, NOSPECS ≥4 and duration under 3 months. V shed 7 bases and J shed 7 bases, with 7 bases lying between them. Germline assignment: CDR1 KGHDR and CDR2 SFDVKD. The CDR3 totals 10 residues. This clonotype was found a few times. The study amplified TCR beta CDR3 regions using RNA transcripts. HTBI-primed RT-PCR formed the first round, and a multiplex PCR formed the second. TCRdb redid the calling of the multiplex PCR reads with MiXCR, one entry per CDR3 protein. The table records tens of thousands of distinct CDR3 sequences, under 55% of them present only once.

The sequenced material came from peripheral blood. This chain connects TRBV24-1 to TRBJ2-7; D uncertain. The sequence derives from an adult man with Graves' ophthalmopathy. The CDR3 nucleotides read TGTGCCACCAGGGAGAGAGAGCAGTACTTC. Translation gives CATREREQYF.